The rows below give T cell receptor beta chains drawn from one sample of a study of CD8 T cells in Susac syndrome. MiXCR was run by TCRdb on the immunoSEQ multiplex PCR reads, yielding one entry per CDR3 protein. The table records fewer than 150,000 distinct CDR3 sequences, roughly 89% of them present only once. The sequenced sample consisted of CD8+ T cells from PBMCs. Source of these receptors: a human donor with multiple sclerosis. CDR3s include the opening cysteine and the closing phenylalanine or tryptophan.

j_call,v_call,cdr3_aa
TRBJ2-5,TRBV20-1,CSAWGRGDQETQYF
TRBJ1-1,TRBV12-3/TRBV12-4,CASSEGWGEAFF
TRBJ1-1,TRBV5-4,CASSSGPFEAFF
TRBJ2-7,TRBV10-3,CAINPDRDYEQYF
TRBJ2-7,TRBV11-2,CASSSREGGSYEQYF
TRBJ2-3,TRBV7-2,CASSPGTSDTQYF
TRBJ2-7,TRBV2,CASSGGTGEYF
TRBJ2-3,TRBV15,CATSPRTDNTQYF
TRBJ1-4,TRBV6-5,CASRPTDSFGEKLFF
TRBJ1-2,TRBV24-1,CATSDLGGYTF
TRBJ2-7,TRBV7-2,CASSHGGERVEQYF
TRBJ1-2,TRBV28,CASRMTENYGYTF
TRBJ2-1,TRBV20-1,CSARDYIGSIYNEQFF
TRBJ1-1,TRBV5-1,CASSLIGVTENTEAFF
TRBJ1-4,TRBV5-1,CASSLLGQPNEKLFF
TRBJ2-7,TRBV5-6,CASHAGGAYEQYF
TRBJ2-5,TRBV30,CAWSVVSARQYQETQYF
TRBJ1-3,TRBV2,CASSGNTIYF
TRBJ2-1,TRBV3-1,CASSQDGSGVYNEQFF
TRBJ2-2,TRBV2,CASRTSGLTGELFF
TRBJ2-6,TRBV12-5,CASGLPPGTGANVLTF
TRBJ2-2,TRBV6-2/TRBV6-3,CASSDLWAGLYTGELFF
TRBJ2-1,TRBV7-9,CASSLVLVGNEQFF
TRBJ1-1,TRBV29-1,CSVPTLDTEAFF
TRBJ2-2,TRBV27,CASSLVTNLSGELFF
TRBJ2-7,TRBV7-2,CASSSSSSGLSYEQYF
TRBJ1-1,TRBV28,CASSPRLGGTEAFF